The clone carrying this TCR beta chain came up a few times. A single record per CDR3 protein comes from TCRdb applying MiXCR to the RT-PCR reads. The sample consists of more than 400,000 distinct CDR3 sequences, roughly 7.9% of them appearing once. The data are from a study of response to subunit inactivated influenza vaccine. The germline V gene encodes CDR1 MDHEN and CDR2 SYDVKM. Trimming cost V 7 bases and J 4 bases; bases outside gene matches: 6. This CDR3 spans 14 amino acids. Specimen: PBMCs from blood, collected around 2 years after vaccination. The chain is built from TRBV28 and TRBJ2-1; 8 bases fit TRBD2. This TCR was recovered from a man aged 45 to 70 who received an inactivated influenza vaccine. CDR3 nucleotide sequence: TGTGCCAGCATGCGGGAGGAGGCGTACAATGAGCAGTTCTTC. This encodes CASMREEAYNEQFF.